These 25 T cell receptor beta chains were sequenced from one sample in a study of PD-L1 blockade in urothelial cancer. The data were produced by immunoSEQ multiplex PCR, yet TCRdb's version contains in-frame clones alone and is incomplete. This table has approximately 19,000 clones, around 91% appearing once. Time point: pretreatment peripheral blood. Here the sequenced sample was PBMCs, taken around atezolizumab (anti-PD-L1) treatment. Source of these receptors: a man between 70 and 80 years old with urothelial cancer.

The chain has TRBV6-6 and TRBJ2-1, with D perhaps matching TRBD1 (5 bases). This CDR3 spans 12 amino acids. The V and J ends lost 6 bases and 10 bases respectively, with 13 bases between them. Germline CDR1 and CDR2: MNHNY and SVGAGI (reference sequence). CDR3 sequence (DNA): TGTGCCAGCAGGATCAAAGGGGTAGAGCAGTTCTTC. Translated, it gives CASRIKGVEQFF.

The chain couples TRBV6-5 to TRBJ2-7; the D gene is possibly TRBD1 (5 bases). Looked up from germline, CDR1 is MNHEY and CDR2 is SVGAGI. CDR3 length: 16 amino acids. V was clipped by 0 bases and J by 4 bases, with 16 bases between them. The chain's CDR3 is CASSYSTGRVTYEQYF. The DNA for the CDR3 is TGTGCCAGCAGTTACTCGACCGGCAGGGTTACGTACGAGCAGTACTTC.

This clone has more than one count but fewer than ten. The V and J genes are TRBV7-9 and TRBJ1-2, with 9 bases lining up with TRBD1. CDR3 length equals 14 residues. CDR1 is SEHNR, CDR2 FQNEAQ, per germline (reference sequence). V gave up 1 base and J gave up 8 bases; unmatched junction bases: 5. CDR3 protein: CASSLGQGGDGYTF. The CDR3 region has the DNA TGTGCCAGCAGCTTAGGACAGGGGGGAGACGGCTACACCTTC.

This rearrangement joins TRBV29-1 to TRBJ2-3; 7 bases agree with TRBD2. This CDR3 contains 15 residues. CDR1 SQVTM and CDR2 ANQGSEA come from the germline V gene. Unmatched junction bases numbered 8, after V lost 3 bases and J lost 2 bases. CDR3 sequence (DNA): TGCAGCGTTGAGCCCACCGCGGGGGTCACAGATACGCAGTATTTT. This gives the protein CSVEPTAGVTDTQYF.

J is TRBJ2-1 and V is TRBV19, with a possible D match to TRBD1 (6 bases). Germline CDR1 LNHDA, CDR2 SQIVND (reference sequence). The CDR3 length is 17 residues. V lost 7 bases and J 0 bases, leaving 19 bases between the germline ends. The CDR3 is CASKNRAHPGSYNEQFF. CDR3 coding DNA: TGTGCCAGTAAAAACAGGGCCCACCCGGGCTCCTACAATGAGCAGTTCTTC.

The V gene is TRBV29-1, the J gene TRBJ1-4; D gene ambiguous. The V gene lost 6 bases and the J gene lost 0 bases, with 8 bases spanning the gap. This CDR3 has 13 residues. CDR1 SQVTM and CDR2 ANQGSEA come from the germline V gene. The CDR3 loop is CSVHSATNEKLFF. DNA of the CDR3: TGCAGCGTACACAGTGCAACTAATGAAAAACTGTTTTTT. The variable domain in full, completed from reference TRBV29-1 and TRBJ1-4, reads SAVISQKPSRDICQRGTSLTIQCQVDSQVTMMFWYRQQPGQSLTLIATANQGSEATYESGFVIDKFPISRPNLTFSTLTVSNMSPEDSSIYLCSVHSATNEKLFFGSGTQLSVL.

This chain uses TRBV5-1 with TRBJ1-1, with D perhaps TRBD1 (6 bases). Trimming removed 4 bases at V and 4 bases at J, with 11 bases between. CDR3 length equals 13 residues. Germline V gives CDR1 SGHRS, CDR2 YFSETQ. The CDR3 coding sequence is TGCGCCAGCAGCGGGCTACAGGGCACTGAAGCTTTCTTT. It yields the protein CASSGLQGTEAFF.

This clone came up a few times. The rearrangement uses TRBV7-9 and TRBJ1-1, with no clear D. The CDR3 contains 13 residues. V was pared by 6 bases and J by 4 bases, with 12 bases between. Germline V gene data show CDR1 as SEHNR and CDR2 as FQNEAQ (reference sequence). The CDR3 coding sequence is TGTGCCAGCAGGTCAGTTGTTCTCACTGAAGCTTTCTTT. It codes for CASRSVVLTEAFF. The full variable domain, its missing parts supplied by reference TRBV7-9 and TRBJ1-1, is DTGVSQNPRHKITKRGQNVTFRCDPISEHNRLYWYRQTLGQGPEFLTYFQNEAQLEKSRLLSDRFSAERPKGSFSTLEIQRTEQGDSAMYLCASRSVVLTEAFFGQGTRLTVV.

In its sample, this clone was seen once. The chain uses TRBV7-9 and TRBJ2-3, with D tentatively TRBD2 (6 bases). Trimming pared 5 bases from V and 4 bases from J, leaving 16 bases between. The CDR3 is made up of 15 amino acids. CDR1 and CDR2 (germline): SEHNR, FQNEAQ (reference sequence). The CDR3 sequence is CASSNYMGLPDTQYF. For the CDR3, the DNA is TGTGCCAGCAGCAACTACATGGGACTTCCAGATACGCAGTATTTT.

V gene TRBV27 combines with J gene TRBJ1-1; TRBD1 matches 8 bases. Germline-derived CDR1 and CDR2 are MNHEY and SMNVEV (reference sequence). This CDR3 spans 13 amino acids. The V and J ends lost 7 bases and 4 bases, in that order; junction bases with no gene match: 5. CDR3 sequence (DNA): TGTGCCAGCACCGGACAGGGCGCCACTGAAGCTTTCTTT. This translates into CASTGQGATEAFF.

The table lists this clone with a count of one. The J gene is TRBJ2-7, the V gene TRBV29-1; TRBD1 agrees at 7 bases. This CDR3 spans 13 amino acids. Per germline, CDR1 SQVTM and CDR2 ANQGSEA. The trim removed 4 bases at V and 4 bases at J, leaving 7 bases unmatched. CDR3 in DNA: TGCAGCGTTGGCGGACAGGCTCTGTACGAGCAGTACTTC. Amino acid sequence: CSVGGQALYEQYF.

This clone has more than one count but fewer than ten. The gene calls are TRBV27 and TRBJ1-5, with D hard to call. V gave up 5 bases and J gave up 4 bases, with 9 bases separating them. The CDR3 sequence is 13 residues long. CDR1 and CDR2 from the germline V gene are MNHEY and SMNVEV (reference sequence). The CDR3: CASSITPNQPQHF. The CDR3 DNA follows: TGTGCCAGCAGTATCACTCCAAATCAGCCCCAGCATTTT.

V gene TRBV27 combines with J gene TRBJ1-2; TRBD1 is a possible D gene (6 bases). V lost 6 bases to trimming and J lost 8 bases, with 16 bases between them. The germline gives CDR1 MNHEY, CDR2 SMNVEV (reference sequence). This CDR3 region has 13 residues. CDR3 sequence: CASRPNRDGGYTF. Written as DNA, the CDR3 is TGTGCCAGCAGACCTAACAGGGACGGCGGCTACACCTTC.

The rearrangement links TRBV30 to TRBJ1-5, with a tentative D call TRBD1 (5 bases). Between the trimmed V and J ends, which lost 4 bases and 3 bases, there was a span of 10 bases. Germline V lookup: CDR1 GTSNPN, CDR2 SVGIG (reference sequence). The CDR3 extends over 13 amino acids. Written as DNA, the CDR3 is TGTGCCTGGACCGCAGGGTCCAATCAGCCCCAGCATTTT. Translation gives CAWTAGSNQPQHF.

The V and J genes are TRBV7-9 and TRBJ2-3; TRBD2 is a possible D gene (5 bases). Germline V CDR1 and CDR2: SEHNR, FQNEAQ (reference sequence). The CDR3 consists of 14 residues. The germline V and J ends were trimmed by 3 bases and 6 bases, with 13 bases remaining between them. The CDR3 loop is CASSLGQASDTQYF. Written as DNA, the CDR3 is TGTGCCAGCAGCTTGGGCCAGGCTAGCGATACGCAGTATTTT.

The chain links TRBV30 to TRBJ2-2; D gene uncertain. The CDR3 is 16 amino acids. Germline CDR1 GTSNPN, CDR2 SVGIG (reference sequence). The V end was cut by 2 bases, the J end by 5 bases, with 18 bases between. The CDR3 sequence: CAWSPFRSAGTGELFF. CDR3 nucleotide sequence: TGTGCCTGGAGTCCCTTCCGGTCCGCCGGGACCGGGGAGCTGTTTTTT.

The V and J genes are TRBV11-3 and TRBJ2-1; 7 bases align to TRBD1. Germline assignment: CDR1 SGHNT and CDR2 YENEEA. Trimming at V came to 5 bases and at J to 0 bases, leaving 4 bases not matched to a gene. The CDR3 consists of 15 residues. As DNA, the CDR3 is TGTGCCAGCAGCGTTGACAGGGTCTCCTACAATGAGCAGTTCTTC. Its protein is CASSVDRVSYNEQFF. The complete variable domain, with remaining parts taken from reference TRBV11-3 and TRBJ2-1, reads EAGVVQSPRYKIIEKKQPVAFWCNPISGHNTLYWYLQNLGQGPELLIRYENEEAVDDSQLPKDRFSAERLKGVDSTLKIQPAELGDSAVYLCASSVDRVSYNEQFFGPGTRLTVL.

The V gene is TRBV5-4, the J gene TRBJ2-1; possibly TRBD1 for D (5 bases). Looked up from germline, CDR1 is SGHNT and CDR2 is YYREEE (reference sequence). This CDR3 comprises 16 residues. Trimming stripped 0 bases from V and 1 base from J, with 11 bases between. The CDR3 bases are TGTGCCAGCAGCTTGGGACTCTCAGGGTCCTACAATGAGCAGTTCTTC. Translating it yields CASSLGLSGSYNEQFF. Combining the CDR3 with reference TRBV5-4 and TRBJ2-1 gives the whole variable domain ETGVTQSPTHLIKTRGQQVTLRCSSQSGHNTVSWYQQALGQGPQFIFQYYREEENGRGNFPPRFSGLQFPNYSSELNVNALELDDSALYLCASSLGLSGSYNEQFFGPGTRLTVL.

A few counts support this clone. The chain has TRBV19 and TRBJ2-3; no firm D call. The CDR3 is 13 residues long. Trimming left V 5 bases short and J 6 bases short, with 12 bases between. The germline V gene has CDR1 LNHDA and CDR2 SQIVND (reference sequence). The CDR3 DNA is TGTGCCAGTAGTCCGCGAAGCTCGGATACGCAGTATTTT. Encoded protein: CASSPRSSDTQYF.

This clone was observed a single time. V usage is TRBV5-1 and J usage is TRBJ2-1; D call uncertain. Germline lookup yields CDR1 SGHRS and CDR2 YFSETQ. The CDR3 extends over 14 amino acids. The germline V and J ends were trimmed by 1 base and 0 bases, with 5 bases remaining between them. The CDR3 DNA follows: TGCGCCAGCAGCTTGCCAGGCTCCTACAATGAGCAGTTCTTC. The encoded protein is CASSLPGSYNEQFF.

CDR3 sequence reads: CASSPTGVLETQYF. CDR3 sequence (DNA): TGTGCCAGCAGCCCCACAGGGGTGCTAGAGACCCAGTACTTC. The rearrangement uses TRBV7-9 and TRBJ2-5, with 7 bases lining up with TRBD1. Germline V gene lookup returns CDR1 SEHNR and CDR2 FQNEAQ (reference sequence). V lost 5 bases and J lost 4; bases outside the gene matches: 7. This CDR3 is built from 14 residues. The complete variable domain, with remaining parts taken from reference TRBV7-9 and TRBJ2-5, reads DTGVSQNPRHKITKRGQNVTFRCDPISEHNRLYWYRQTLGQGPEFLTYFQNEAQLEKSRLLSDRFSAERPKGSFSTLEIQRTEQGDSAMYLCASSPTGVLETQYFGPGTRLLVL.

By its share, this clone is medium-sized. This chain links TRBV6-4 with TRBJ2-3; weak D call: TRBD1 (6 bases). V was pared by 3 bases and J by 3 bases, with 13 bases between. In germline, CDR1 is MRHNA, CDR2 SNTAGT. The CDR3 runs 15 residues. The CDR3 is CASSEGAVGTDTQYF. The CDR3 DNA follows: TGTGCCAGCAGTGAGGGGGCCGTAGGAACAGATACGCAGTATTTT.

This clone was seen once. The chain links TRBV19 to TRBJ2-1; 7 bases are shared with TRBD1. The CDR3 consists of 14 residues. Germline V gives CDR1 LNHDA, CDR2 SQIVND (reference sequence). Losses at the gene ends were 6 bases for V and 8 bases for J; bases not matched to a gene: 10. The CDR3 spells CASRYRGLGDEQFF. CDR3 nucleotide sequence: TGTGCCAGTAGATACAGGGGTTTGGGCGATGAGCAGTTCTTC.

V usage is TRBV27 and J usage is TRBJ2-1; weak D call: TRBD2 (6 bases). V lost 6 bases, J lost 1 base, and 13 bases lay in between. This CDR3 has 15 amino acids. Germline CDR1 reads MNHEY; CDR2 reads SMNVEV (reference sequence). CDR3 DNA sequence: TGTGCCAGCAGATTGAACGGGGGTTCCTACAATGAGCAGTTCTTC. This codes for CASRLNGGSYNEQFF.

The chain has TRBV9 and TRBJ2-3; no definite D call. V lost 0 bases to trimming and J lost 2 bases, with 7 bases between them. Germline V gene sequence: CDR1 SGDLS, CDR2 YYNGEE. This CDR3 is built from 14 residues. The CDR3 nucleotides are TGTGCCAGCAGCGTAGTCGACAACACAGATACGCAGTATTTT. This gives the protein CASSVVDNTDTQYF.